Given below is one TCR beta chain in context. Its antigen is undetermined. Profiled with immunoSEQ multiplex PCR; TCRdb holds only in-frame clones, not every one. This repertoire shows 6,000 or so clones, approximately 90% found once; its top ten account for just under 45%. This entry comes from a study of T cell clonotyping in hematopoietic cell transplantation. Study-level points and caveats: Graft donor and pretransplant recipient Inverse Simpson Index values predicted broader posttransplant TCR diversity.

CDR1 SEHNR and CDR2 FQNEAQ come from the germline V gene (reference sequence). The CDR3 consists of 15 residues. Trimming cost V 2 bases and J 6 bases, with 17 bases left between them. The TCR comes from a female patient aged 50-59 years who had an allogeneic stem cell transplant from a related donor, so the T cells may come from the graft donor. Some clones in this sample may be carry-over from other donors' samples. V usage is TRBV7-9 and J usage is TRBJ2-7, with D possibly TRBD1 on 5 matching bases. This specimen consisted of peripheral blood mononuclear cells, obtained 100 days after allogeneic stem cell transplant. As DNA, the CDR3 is TGTGCCAGCAGCTTAATACAGGTTCGAAGGAGCGAGCAGTACTTC. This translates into CASSLIQVRRSEQYF.